This TCR beta chain is from a study of tumour-infiltrating T cells in Burkitt lymphoma (dated by TCRdb to about 2020). Regarding the study in general: When TCR repertoire data were correlated with clinical outcome, productive clonality turned out to predict both overall and progression-free survival, independent of established prognosticators, age at diagnosis among them.

The method behind the library was the immunoSEQ multiplex PCR assay. TCRdb carries this immuneACCESS record with in-frame sequences only. Its versions omit some clonotypes, under half of them owing to an unresolved V gene in the studies checked, with the rest unexplained. For this sample there are 5,600 or so clones; around 17% appear just once. The biggest ten clones account for roughly an eighth of the sample. This clone came up once. The antigen this receptor binds is unknown. The input lacks base qualities; no much larger clone sits a single base away. The sequenced sample was tumor tissue. This clonotype originated in a human donor with diffuse large B-cell lymphoma.

The CDR3 is CASSQERVQPQHF. The bases read TGTGCCAGCAGCCAGGAGAGGGTTCAGCCCCAGCATTTT. The sequence links TRBV28 to TRBJ1-5; a confident D gene designation cannot be given. The CDR3, from cysteine to phenylalanine, totals 13 residues. The only DNA kept is the CDR3, 39 bases in frame from the first base. The germline V gene provides CDR1 MDHEN and CDR2 SYDVKM. The V and J ends are trimmed by 6 bases and 6 bases, leaving 12 bases between them.